These T cell receptor beta chains were read from a single sample in a study of T cell responses to AZD1222 COVID-19 vaccine. Sequencing used immunoSEQ multiplex PCR; TCRdb keeps in-frame clones, though not all of them. The repertoire holds roughly 120,000 clones, with approximately 91% as singletons. The source material was peripheral blood, sampled on day 0 of AZD1222 vaccination. These TCRs come from an adult in good health. CDR3s include the opening cysteine and the closing phenylalanine or tryptophan. D genes are given only for firm matches. Part of the rows lack a size; the others show once, few, many or a class for expanded clones.

clone size | D gene | J gene | V gene | CDR3 protein | CDR3 DNA
. | . | TRBJ1-5 | TRBV12-3/TRBV12-4 | CASNVGNQPQHF | TGTGCCAGCAACGTAGGGAACCAGCCCCAGCATTTT
. | TRBD2 | TRBJ2-1 | TRBV6-2/TRBV6-3 | CASNPRGAGGREQFF | TGTGCCAGCAACCCGCGGGGGGCGGGGGGCAGAGAGCAGTTCTTC
. | TRBD1 | TRBJ1-2 | TRBV6-2/TRBV6-3 | CASSSGTGVRGGYTF | TGTGCCAGCAGTTCCGGGACAGGGGTTCGTGGAGGCTACACCTTC
. | TRBD1 | TRBJ2-3 | TRBV15 | CATSPRGDRGPDTQYF | TGTGCCACCAGCCCACGAGGGGACAGGGGCCCAGATACGCAGTATTTT
. | . | TRBJ1-4 | TRBV5-4 | CASSAARGRNEKLFF | TGTGCCAGCAGCGCCGCCCGCGGGCGAAATGAAAAACTGTTTTTT
. | . | TRBJ2-3 | TRBV5-6 | CASSLQGTDTQYF | TGTGCCAGCAGCTTACAGGGCACAGATACGCAGTATTTT
. | . | TRBJ2-1 | TRBV25-1 | CASSDIPLNDEQFF | TGTGCCAGCAGTGACATCCCCCTAAACGATGAGCAGTTCTTC
. | . | TRBJ1-4 | TRBV7-9 | CASSLRGTNEKLFF | TGTGCCAGCAGCTTACGGGGGACTAATGAAAAACTGTTTTTT
. | . | TRBJ1-5 | TRBV19 | CASSTLRLVSNQPQHF | TGTGCCAGTAGTACCCTTAGGCTGGTTAGCAATCAGCCCCAGCATTTT
. | TRBD1 | TRBJ1-2 | TRBV19 | CASNTGQGLSGYTF | TGTGCCAGTAATACCGGACAGGGGCTGTCTGGCTACACCTTC
. | . | TRBJ1-1 | TRBV20-1 | CSASRGLTEAFF | TGCAGTGCTAGTAGGGGTCTCACTGAAGCTTTCTTT
once | TRBD1 | TRBJ2-7 | TRBV27 | CASNPGQESYEQYF | TGTGCCAGCAATCCGGGACAGGAATCCTACGAGCAGTACTTC
. | . | TRBJ1-6 | TRBV7-9 | CASSLPGQSNDSPLHF | TGTGCCAGCAGCTTACCGGGGCAGTCAAATGATTCACCCCTCCACTTT
. | . | TRBJ1-5 | TRBV6-5 | CASRDSFFGNQPQHF | TGTGCCAGCAGGGATTCGTTTTTTGGCAATCAGCCCCAGCATTTT
. | . | TRBJ2-2 | TRBV7-9 | CASSLGRGTGELFF | TGTGCCAGCAGCTTAGGCAGGGGCACCGGGGAGCTGTTTTTT
. | . | TRBJ2-7 | TRBV7-2 | CASSRPGTYEQYF | TGTGCCAGCAGCCGCCCCGGCACCTACGAGCAGTACTTC
. | . | TRBJ1-2 | TRBV2 | CASSEGPGHLYGYTF | TGTGCCAGCAGTGAAGGACCGGGACACCTCTATGGCTACACCTTC
. | . | TRBJ2-4 | TRBV2 | CASSENELAKNIQYF | TGTGCCAGCAGTGAAAACGAACTAGCCAAAAACATTCAGTACTTC